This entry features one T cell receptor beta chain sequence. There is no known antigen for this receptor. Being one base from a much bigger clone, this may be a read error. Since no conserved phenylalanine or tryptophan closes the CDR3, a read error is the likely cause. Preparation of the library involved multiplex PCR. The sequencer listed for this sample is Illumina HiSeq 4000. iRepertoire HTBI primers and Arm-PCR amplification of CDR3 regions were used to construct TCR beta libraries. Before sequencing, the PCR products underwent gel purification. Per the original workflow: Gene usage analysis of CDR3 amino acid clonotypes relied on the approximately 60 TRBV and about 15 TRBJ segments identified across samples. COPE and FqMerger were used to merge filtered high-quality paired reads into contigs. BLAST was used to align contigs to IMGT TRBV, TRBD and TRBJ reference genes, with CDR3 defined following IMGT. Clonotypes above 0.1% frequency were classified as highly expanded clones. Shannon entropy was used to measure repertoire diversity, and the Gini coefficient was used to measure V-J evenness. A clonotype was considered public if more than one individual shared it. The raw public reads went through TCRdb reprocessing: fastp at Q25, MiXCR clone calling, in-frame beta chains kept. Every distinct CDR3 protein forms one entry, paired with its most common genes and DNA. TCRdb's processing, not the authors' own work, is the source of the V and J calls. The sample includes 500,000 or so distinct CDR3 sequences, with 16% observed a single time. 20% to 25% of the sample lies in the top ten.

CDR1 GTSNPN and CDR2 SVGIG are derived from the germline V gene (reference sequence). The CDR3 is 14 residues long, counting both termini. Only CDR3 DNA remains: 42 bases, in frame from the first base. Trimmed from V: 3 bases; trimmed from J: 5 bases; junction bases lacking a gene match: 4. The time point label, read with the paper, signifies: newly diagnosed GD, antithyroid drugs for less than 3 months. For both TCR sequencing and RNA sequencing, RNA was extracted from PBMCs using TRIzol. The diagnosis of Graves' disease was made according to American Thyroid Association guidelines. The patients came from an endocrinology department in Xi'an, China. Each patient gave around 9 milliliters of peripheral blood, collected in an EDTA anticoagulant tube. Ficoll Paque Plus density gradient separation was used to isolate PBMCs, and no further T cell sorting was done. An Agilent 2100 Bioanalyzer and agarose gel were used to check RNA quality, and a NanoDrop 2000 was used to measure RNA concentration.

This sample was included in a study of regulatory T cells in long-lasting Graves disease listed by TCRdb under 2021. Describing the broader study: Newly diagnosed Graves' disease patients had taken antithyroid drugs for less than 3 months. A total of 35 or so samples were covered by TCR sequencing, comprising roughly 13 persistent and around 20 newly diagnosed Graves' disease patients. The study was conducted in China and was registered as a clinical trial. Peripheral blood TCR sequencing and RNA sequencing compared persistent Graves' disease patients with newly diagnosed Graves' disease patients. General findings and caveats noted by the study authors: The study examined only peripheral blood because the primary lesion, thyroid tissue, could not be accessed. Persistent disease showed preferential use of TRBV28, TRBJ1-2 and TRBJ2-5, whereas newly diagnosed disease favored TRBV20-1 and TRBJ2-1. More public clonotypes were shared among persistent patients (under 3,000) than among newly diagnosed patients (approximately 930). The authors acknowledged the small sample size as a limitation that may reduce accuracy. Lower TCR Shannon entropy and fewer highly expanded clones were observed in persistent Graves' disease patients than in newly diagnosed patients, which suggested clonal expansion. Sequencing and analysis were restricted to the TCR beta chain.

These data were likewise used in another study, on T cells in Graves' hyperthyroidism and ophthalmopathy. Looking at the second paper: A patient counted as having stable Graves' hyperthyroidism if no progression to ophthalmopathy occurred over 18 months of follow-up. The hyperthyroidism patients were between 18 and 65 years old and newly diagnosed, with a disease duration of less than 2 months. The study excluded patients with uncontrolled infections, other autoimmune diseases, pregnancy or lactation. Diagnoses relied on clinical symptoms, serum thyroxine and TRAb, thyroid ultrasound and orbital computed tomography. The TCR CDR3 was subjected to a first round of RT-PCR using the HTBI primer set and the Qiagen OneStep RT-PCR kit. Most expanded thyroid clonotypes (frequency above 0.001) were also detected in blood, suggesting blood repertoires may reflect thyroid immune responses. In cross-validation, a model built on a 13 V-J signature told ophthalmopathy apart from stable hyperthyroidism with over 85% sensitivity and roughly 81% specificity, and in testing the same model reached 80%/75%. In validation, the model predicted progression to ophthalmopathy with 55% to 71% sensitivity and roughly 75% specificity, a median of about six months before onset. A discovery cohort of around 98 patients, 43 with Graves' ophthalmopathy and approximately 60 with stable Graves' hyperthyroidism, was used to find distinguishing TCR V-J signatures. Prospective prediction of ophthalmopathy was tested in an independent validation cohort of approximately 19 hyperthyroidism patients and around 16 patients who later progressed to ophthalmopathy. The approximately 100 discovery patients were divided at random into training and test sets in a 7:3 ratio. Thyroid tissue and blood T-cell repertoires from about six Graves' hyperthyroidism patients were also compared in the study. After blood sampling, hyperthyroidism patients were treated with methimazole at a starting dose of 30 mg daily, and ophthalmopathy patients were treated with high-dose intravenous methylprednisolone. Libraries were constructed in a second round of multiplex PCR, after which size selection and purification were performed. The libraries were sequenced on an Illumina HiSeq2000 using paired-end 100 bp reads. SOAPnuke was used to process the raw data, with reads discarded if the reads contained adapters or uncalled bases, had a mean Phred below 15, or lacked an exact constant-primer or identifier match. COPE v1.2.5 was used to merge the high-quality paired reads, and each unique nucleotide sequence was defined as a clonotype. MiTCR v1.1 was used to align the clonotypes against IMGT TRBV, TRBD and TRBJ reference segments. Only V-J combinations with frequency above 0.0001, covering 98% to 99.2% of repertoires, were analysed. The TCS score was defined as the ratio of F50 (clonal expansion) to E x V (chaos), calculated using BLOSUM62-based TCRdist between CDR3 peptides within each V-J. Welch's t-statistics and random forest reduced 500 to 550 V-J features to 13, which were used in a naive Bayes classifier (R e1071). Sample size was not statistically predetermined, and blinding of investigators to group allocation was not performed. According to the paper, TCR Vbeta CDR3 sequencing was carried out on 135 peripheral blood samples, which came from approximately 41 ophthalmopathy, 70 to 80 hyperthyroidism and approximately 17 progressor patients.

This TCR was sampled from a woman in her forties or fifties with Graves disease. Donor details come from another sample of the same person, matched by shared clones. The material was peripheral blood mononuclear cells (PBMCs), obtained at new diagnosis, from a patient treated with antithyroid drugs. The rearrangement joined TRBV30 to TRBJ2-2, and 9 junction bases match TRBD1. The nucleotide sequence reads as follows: TGTGCCTGGAGGGGACAGGGCGGGACCGGGGAGCTGTTTTCT. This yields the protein CAWRGQGGTGELFS.